Below, 11 T cell receptor beta chains from the same sample are listed, as sequenced in a study of human T cells and chemical hapten exposure (dated by TCRdb to the early 2020s). Library prep was done by RACE. Sequenced on a NextSeq 500. Clones were called with MiXCR by TCRdb after fastp trimmed the public reads at Q25, and only in-frame beta chains were retained. Every CDR3 protein is listed once, alongside the most common genes and DNA of its rows. Here the sample has around 300,000 distinct CDR3 sequences; 4.5% to 7% occur a single time. Around 8% of the sample belongs to the ten largest clones. In light of the paper, this sample's time point label describes: pre-sensitization, week 0. What this sample's treatment or condition label stands for: therapeutic diphenylcyclopropenone sensitization with weekly scalp DPC. Sequences were derived from whole blood, sampled in connection with sensitization to the hapten diphenylcyclopropenone (DPC). The source is a woman aged 18-30 years with alopecia areata. Some clones in this sample may be carry-over from other donors' samples.

This clonotype has ten or more counts. The chain carries TRBV5-6 and TRBJ1-2; D is unresolved. Trimming left V 5 bases short and J 0 bases short, with 8 bases between. Germline values: CDR1 SGHDT, CDR2 YYEEEE. This CDR3 has 13 residues. The CDR3 region has the DNA TGTGCCAGCAGTCTCGCAACTAACTATGGCTACACCTTC. It specifies CASSLATNYGYTF.

This clonotype was counted a few times. V usage is TRBV7-2 and J usage is TRBJ2-3; 9 nucleotides line up with TRBD2. The CDR3 extends over 16 amino acids. The V gene's germline CDR1 is SGHTA and CDR2 FQGNSA. With 1 base clipped from V and 1 base from J, the junction kept 3 bases outside the gene matches. CDR3: CASSLDASGGTDTQYF. CDR3 in DNA: TGTGCCAGCAGCTTAGACGCTAGCGGGGGCACAGATACGCAGTATTTT.

This clonotype was recorded at least ten times. The rearrangement joins TRBV6-2 or TRBV6-3 to TRBJ1-1; D ambiguous. Trimming left V 5 bases short and J 4 bases short, with 11 bases between. The CDR3 totals 13 residues. The V gene's germline CDR1 is MNHEY and CDR2 SVGEGT. Here the CDR3 DNA reads TGTGCCAGCAGTAAGCCTCCGGTCACTGAAGCTTTCTTT. This sequence encodes CASSKPPVTEAFF.

This clonotype was counted many times. The CDR3 coding sequence is TGTGCCAGCAGTTACTCGACTAGCGGGGGCTACGAGCAGTACTTC. Translation gives CASSYSTSGGYEQYF. V usage is TRBV6-2 or TRBV6-3 and J usage is TRBJ2-7; 12 positions match TRBD2. Germline values: CDR1 MNHEY, CDR2 SVGEGT. This CDR3 has 15 residues. V lost 0 bases to trimming and J lost 3 bases; unmatched junction nucleotides: 0.

The chain has TRBV5-5 and TRBJ1-2, with D maybe TRBD1 (6 bases). The CDR3 contains 16 residues. V lost 3 bases to trimming and J lost 3 bases, with 18 bases between them. Germline lookup yields CDR1 SGHKS and CDR2 YYEKEE (reference sequence). CDR3 nucleotide sequence: TGTGCCAGCAGCTCCCAGGCGGGGGCGAGCTACTATGGCTACACCTTC. This encodes CASSSQAGASYYGYTF.

This clonotype showed up just a few times. V is TRBV14 and J is TRBJ2-3, with D possibly being TRBD1 (6 bases). The V end lost 1 base, the J end lost 4 bases, and 9 bases lay between the germline ends. Per germline, CDR1 SGHDN and CDR2 FVKESK. The CDR3 is made up of 14 amino acids. The CDR3 DNA reads as TGTGCCAGCAGCCAAGTACAGGGCTCAGATACGCAGTATTTT. This encodes CASSQVQGSDTQYF.

This chain uses TRBV29-1 with TRBJ2-4; 8 positions agree with TRBD2. V shed 5 bases, J shed 6 bases, and the junction held 6 bases outside the gene matches. Germline CDR1 SQVTM, CDR2 ANQGSEA. This CDR3 has 13 amino acids. Here the CDR3 reads CSVSLSGANIQYF. The CDR3 DNA reads TGCAGCGTTTCCCTTAGCGGGGCAAACATTCAGTACTTC.

V and J are TRBV6-5 and TRBJ2-3, with TRBD2 matching 8 bases. The CDR3 contains 16 residues. Germline CDR1 MNHEY, CDR2 SVGAGI. V gave up 2 bases and J gave up 3 bases; unmatched junction bases: 7. CDR3 coding DNA: TGTGCCAGCAGTTACGGGTTAAAGCGGGGGACAGATACGCAGTATTTT. Encoded protein: CASSYGLKRGTDTQYF.

The chain joins TRBV6-1 to TRBJ1-3; TRBD1 is a possible D gene (6 bases). The V end lost 4 bases, the J end lost 4 bases, and 11 bases lay between the germline ends. Per the germline V gene, CDR1 is MNHNS and CDR2 is SASEGT. This CDR3 has 14 residues. The CDR3: CASSAVGTGNTIYF. The CDR3 nucleotides are TGTGCCAGCAGTGCGGTCGGGACAGGAAACACCATATATTTT.

Concerning this clonotype itself: A much larger clone differs by one base, so this may be a read error. CDR3 sequence: CNAEDKLKRDRGNTEAFF. For the CDR3, the DNA is TGCAATGCCGAAGATAAGCTAAAACGGGACAGGGGGAACACTGAAGCTTTCTTT. This chain connects TRBV20-1 to TRBJ1-1, with 10 bases matching TRBD1. CDR1 is DFQATT and CDR2 is SNEGSKA in the germline V gene (reference sequence). CDR3 size: 18 residues.

The rearrangement links TRBV7-9 to TRBJ2-1; either TRBD1 or TRBD2 may supply D (5 bases each). V lost 7 bases and J 0 bases, leaving 22 bases between the germline ends. CDR3 size: 18 residues. Germline loops: CDR1 SEHNR, CDR2 FQNEAQ (reference sequence). In nucleotides, the CDR3 is TGTGCCAGCACCATTATGGGGGTCCGCCCAAGCTCCTACAATGAGCAGTTCTTC. Amino acids: CASTIMGVRPSSYNEQFF.